The 30 T cell receptor beta chains presented below share a single source sample, sequenced in a study of blood T cells in healthy people across ages. Next came a second PCR, run for about 7 to 12 cycles, which used a sample-barcoded 5' primer along with a J-beta primer mix. Each CDR3 protein gets one entry after TCRdb re-called the 5' RACE reads with MiXCR. The sample has around 1,800,000 distinct CDR3 sequences, around 40% seen once. The sample consisted of blood. These receptors were collected from a human donor in good health.

About this clonotype itself: A junction boundary mismatches the germline segment, possibly from a read error. The V call is TRBV2, the J call TRBJ2-3; possible D gene TRBD1, 6 bases. The length of the CDR3 is 15 residues. The germline gives CDR1 SNHLY, CDR2 FYNNEI. The CDR3 DNA sequence: TGTGCCAACAGTCTGGACAGTCCGAGCACAGATACGCAGTATTTT. The encoded protein is CANSLDSPSTDTQYF.

V is TRBV12-3 or TRBV12-4 and J is TRBJ2-7; tentative D call: TRBD1 (6 bases). The CDR3 covers 17 residues. V lost 2 bases, J lost 5 bases, and 22 bases lay in between. The CDR3, as DNA: TGTGCCAGCAGTTTATTATATCGTTCAGGGGAGTTAAACGAGCAGTACTTC. This encodes CASSLLYRSGELNEQYF.

The V gene is TRBV20-1, the J gene TRBJ2-5, with D possibly matching TRBD2 (7 bases). V lost 4 bases, J lost 1 base, and 16 bases lay in between. This CDR3 contains 15 residues. In germline, CDR1 is DFQATT, CDR2 SNEGSKA (reference sequence). The CDR3 DNA sequence: TGCAGTGCTATGTTAGGGGGGGGATCCCAAGAGACCCAGTACTTC. Its translation: CSAMLGGGSQETQYF.

This clonotype was seen a few times. V is TRBV20-1 and J is TRBJ1-6; tentatively, D is TRBD1 (6 bases). Germline CDR1 is DFQATT and CDR2 is SNEGSKA (reference sequence). This CDR3 has 15 amino acids. With 1 base removed from V and 16 bases from J, the gap between germline ends came to 23 bases. The CDR3 loop reads CSARVWGRGGTQLHF. DNA for the CDR3: TGCAGTGCTAGAGTCTGGGGACGGGGGGGCACCCAACTCCACTTT.

The genes are TRBV20-1 and TRBJ1-6; no clear D. The V gene's germline CDR1 is DFQATT and CDR2 SNEGSKA (reference sequence). This CDR3 has 14 residues. Trimming shortened V by 5 bases and J by 1 base, and 9 bases separated the two germline ends. The CDR3 here is CSARSTSYNSPLHF. The CDR3 DNA sequence: TGCAGTGCTCGATCGACATCCTATAATTCACCCCTCCACTTT.

The chain recombines TRBV28 with TRBJ1-1, with a possible D match to TRBD1 (6 bases). CDR3 length: 16 amino acids. Germline-derived CDR1 and CDR2 are MDHEN and SYDVKM. V lost 5 bases, J lost 0 bases, and 16 bases lay in between. CDR3 residues: CASSLRQAYMNTEAFF. The CDR3 nucleotides are TGTGCCAGCAGTCTAAGACAGGCTTACATGAACACTGAAGCTTTCTTT. The full variable domain, with the rest looked up from reference TRBV28 and TRBJ1-1, is DVKVTQSSRYLVKRTGEKVFLECVQDMDHENMFWYRQDPGLGLRLIYFSYDVKMKEKGDIPEGYSVSREKKERFSLILESASTNQTSMYLCASSLRQAYMNTEAFFGQGTRLTVV.

The chain employs TRBV12-3 or TRBV12-4 and TRBJ1-2; tentatively, D is TRBD1 (5 bases). This CDR3 spans 15 amino acids. V lost 5 bases, J lost 7 bases, and 20 bases lay in between. This CDR3 is CASSPHLGESSGYTF. CDR3 nucleotides: TGTGCCAGCAGTCCCCATCTGGGGGAAAGCTCTGGCTACACCTTC.

This clonotype was seen a few times. CDR3 sequence: CASSQVGQSRQETQYF. The CDR3 DNA reads as TGTGCCAGCAGCCAAGTGGGACAGAGTCGACAAGAGACCCAGTACTTC. The V gene is TRBV3-1, the J gene TRBJ2-5, with TRBD1 matching 7 bases. The CDR3 runs to 16 residues. The V and J ends lost 1 base and 2 bases, in that order; junction bases with no gene match: 7. Germline CDR1 and CDR2: LGHDT and YNNKEL (reference sequence).

The genes are TRBV7-2 and TRBJ1-2; D is unclear. Looked up from germline, CDR1 is SGHTA and CDR2 is FQGNSA. V was trimmed by 3 bases and J by 3 bases, leaving 11 bases between them. This CDR3 comprises 14 residues. The CDR3 region has the DNA TGTGCCAGCAGCTTGACCATTGGCGACTATGGCTACACCTTC. Translating it yields CASSLTIGDYGYTF.

This chain joins TRBV27 and TRBJ2-1; 9 bases map to TRBD2. The V and J ends lost 6 bases and 7 bases, in that order; junction bases with no gene match: 10. This CDR3 contains 15 residues. Germline CDR1 and CDR2: MNHEY and SMNVEV (reference sequence). CDR3 protein: CASSRAGGPRNEQFF. Written as DNA, the CDR3 is TGTGCCAGCAGCAGAGCGGGGGGCCCAAGGAATGAGCAGTTCTTC.

The chain links TRBV6-5 to TRBJ2-1, with a possible D match to TRBD2 (6 bases). Germline V gene lookup returns CDR1 MNHEY and CDR2 SVGAGI. The CDR3 has 13 amino acids. V was clipped by 2 bases and J by 8 bases, with 10 bases between them. The CDR3 bases are TGTGCCAGCAGTTACGCAGGGAGGCATGAGCAGTTCTTC. It translates to CASSYAGRHEQFF.

CDR3 protein: CASSRTGEGPQYF. Written as DNA, the CDR3 is TGTGCCAGCAGTCGTACAGGGGAAGGCCCGCAGTATTTT. The chain links TRBV6-5 to TRBJ2-3; 7 bases are a match to TRBD1. CDR1 is MNHEY and CDR2 is SVGAGI in the germline V gene. After removal of 5 bases from V and 10 bases from J, the junction contained 9 bases not matched to a gene. The CDR3 length is 13 residues.

This clonotype was observed a few times. The V and J genes are TRBV20-1 and TRBJ2-7; 8 nucleotides agree with TRBD2. CDR3 length: 12 residues. Germline values: CDR1 DFQATT, CDR2 SNEGSKA (reference sequence). V lost 7 bases, J lost 2 bases, and 4 bases stayed unmatched. For the CDR3, the DNA is TGCAGTGTGCGGGGGGCCCCCTACGAGCAGTACTTC. This codes for CSVRGAPYEQYF.

This clonotype was seen ten or more times. This chain uses TRBV25-1 with TRBJ2-1; the match to TRBD1 covers 10 bases. V was pared by 10 bases and J by 6 bases, with 9 bases of the junction left unmatched. From germline, CDR1 is MGHDK and CDR2 SYGVNS. This CDR3 is 14 amino acids long. CDR3 residues: CATLDRGGLNEQFF. The DNA for the CDR3 is TGTGCCACCCTGGACAGGGGGGGTCTCAATGAGCAGTTCTTC.

The V and J genes are TRBV20-1 and TRBJ2-7; 9 bases agree with TRBD2. The CDR3 is 14 amino acids. Germline values: CDR1 DFQATT, CDR2 SNEGSKA (reference sequence). V was clipped by 5 bases and J by 0 bases; unmatched bases: 5. Here the CDR3 DNA reads TGCAGTGCTTCTGGACTAGCGACCTCCTACGAGCAGTACTTC. It is translated as CSASGLATSYEQYF.

This clonotype was seen a few times. The rearrangement uses TRBV7-2 and TRBJ1-2; 8 positions agree with TRBD1. This CDR3 spans 16 amino acids. The V gene's germline CDR1 is SGHTA and CDR2 FQGNSA. The junction had 8 bases not matched to a gene; V was cut back by 2 bases and J by 3 bases. CDR3 loop: CASSLWSTGEYYGYTF. The CDR3 bases are TGTGCCAGCAGCTTATGGTCGACAGGGGAGTACTATGGCTACACCTTC.

The chain links TRBV7-9 to TRBJ1-5, with D possibly matching TRBD1 (6 bases). Trimming shortened V by 6 bases and J by 8 bases, and 20 bases separated the two germline ends. The CDR3 totals 15 residues. Looked up from germline, CDR1 is SEHNR and CDR2 is FQNEAQ (reference sequence). The CDR3 loop is CASRKGEYRSEPQHF. CDR3 coding DNA: TGTGCCAGCAGAAAGGGGGAGTACAGGTCTGAGCCCCAGCATTTT.

The chain carries TRBV9 and TRBJ2-5, with 8 positions matching TRBD2. The CDR3 runs 16 residues. The V gene's germline CDR1 is SGDLS and CDR2 YYNGEE. The trim removed 3 bases at V and 5 bases at J, leaving 12 bases unmatched. CDR3 sequence reads: CASSATGGGAWETQYF. The CDR3 DNA reads as TGTGCCAGCAGCGCCACGGGAGGGGGGGCGTGGGAGACCCAGTACTTC.

The chain has TRBV7-2 and TRBJ2-3, with D possibly TRBD2 on 6 matching bases. Germline values: CDR1 SGHTA, CDR2 FQGNSA. Trimming shortened V by 1 base and J by 4 bases, and 15 bases separated the two germline ends. The CDR3 extends over 16 amino acids. CDR3 in DNA: TGTGCCAGCAGCTTAGGGTCGGGCGGGGAGGCAGATACGCAGTATTTT. Protein: CASSLGSGGEADTQYF.

The chain carries TRBV5-1 and TRBJ1-1; D uncertain. V dropped 0 bases and J dropped 1 base, with 10 bases sitting between them. The CDR3 sequence is 15 residues long. Germline loops: CDR1 SGHRS, CDR2 YFSETQ. The DNA of the CDR3 is TGCGCCAGCAGCTTGGCTGGGATTCCGAACACTGAAGCTTTCTTT. Amino acids: CASSLAGIPNTEAFF.

This clonotype was observed at least ten times. One end of the junction varies from germline; a read error may be responsible. This chain links TRBV7-2 with TRBJ2-5; D gene unclear. Germline-derived CDR1 and CDR2 are SGHTA and FQGNSA. This CDR3 region has 14 residues. The CDR3 bases are TGTGCCAGCAGTTTAGTTGTCGGGCAAGAGACCCAGTACTTC. Amino acid sequence: CASSLVVGQETQYF.

The rearrangement links TRBV24-1 to TRBJ2-3, with a possible D match to TRBD1 (6 bases). Germline V lookup: CDR1 KGHDR, CDR2 SFDVKD. With 4 bases removed from V and 3 bases from J, the gap between germline ends came to 19 bases. The CDR3 runs to 17 residues. This CDR3 reads CATSDPPGRGTTDTQYF. CDR3 DNA: TGTGCCACCAGTGACCCCCCTGGCAGGGGTACTACAGATACGCAGTATTTT.

The genes are TRBV10-2 and TRBJ1-1; D call uncertain. The V and J ends lost 3 bases and 0 bases respectively, with 17 bases between them. This CDR3 has 17 residues. Per the germline V gene, CDR1 is WSHSY and CDR2 is SAAADI. Written as DNA, the CDR3 is TGCGCCAGCAGTGAAGTGGCATCAAGAAGCCTGAACACTGAAGCTTTCTTT. This translates into CASSEVASRSLNTEAFF.

V and J are TRBV6-2 or TRBV6-3 and TRBJ1-1; weak D call: TRBD1 (5 bases). Trimming removed 6 bases at V and 8 bases at J, with 25 bases between. Germline CDR1 MNHEY, CDR2 SVGEGT. The CDR3 spans 16 residues. CDR3 coding DNA: TGTGCCAGCAGCTACGGGGTGGGGACGTACTCCACAGAAGCTTTCTTT. Translated, it gives CASSYGVGTYSTEAFF.

The chain has TRBV29-1 and TRBJ2-5; maybe TRBD2 (6 bases). V shed 7 bases and J shed 5 bases, with 14 bases lying between them. Germline V CDR1 and CDR2: SQVTM, ANQGSEA. CDR3 length: 12 amino acids. The CDR3 DNA reads TGCAGCGCCCCTGCGGAGGGGGAGACCCAGTACTTC. This sequence encodes CSAPAEGETQYF.

Notes on this clonotype: An end of the junction differs from the germline gene, which may be a read error. The V and J genes are TRBV20-1 and TRBJ2-3; D call uncertain. This CDR3 contains 13 residues. Germline CDR1 is DFQATT and CDR2 is SNEGSKA (reference sequence). This chain's CDR3 is CSALHPRTDMQYF. DNA for the CDR3: TGCAGTGCTCTACATCCCCGCACAGATATGCAGTATTTT.

This chain links TRBV20-1 with TRBJ1-5; D is undetermined. Trimming left V 4 bases short and J 1 base short, with 14 bases between. The CDR3 contains 15 residues. Looked up from germline, CDR1 is DFQATT and CDR2 is SNEGSKA (reference sequence). CDR3 region: CSANQGSWSNQPQHF. CDR3 sequence (DNA): TGCAGTGCTAACCAAGGGAGTTGGAGCAATCAGCCCCAGCATTTT.

This clonotype was counted only a few times. This chain joins TRBV7-9 and TRBJ2-3; unclear D gene. This CDR3 is built from 15 residues. V gave up 4 bases and J gave up 5 bases, with 16 bases separating them. Germline CDR1 SEHNR, CDR2 FQNEAQ (reference sequence). Here the CDR3 DNA reads TGTGCCAGCAGCTCTTTTATTGATGCCCGAGATACGCAGTATTTT. It is translated as CASSSFIDARDTQYF.

V and J are TRBV15 and TRBJ2-3; 7 positions match TRBD2. J was trimmed by 1 base and V by 5 bases; bases with no gene match: 6. Germline V lookup: CDR1 LNHNV, CDR2 YYDKDF (reference sequence). CDR3 length: 15 residues. The CDR3 here is CATSRARGGTDTQYF. DNA of the CDR3: TGTGCCACCAGCCGCGCCCGGGGGGGCACAGATACGCAGTATTTT.

On this clonotype: This could be a read error, since a much larger clone is one nucleotide away. The chain uses TRBV12-3 or TRBV12-4 and TRBJ2-5; possibly TRBD2 for D (5 bases). Trimming stripped 5 bases from V and 1 base from J, with 11 bases between. This CDR3 region has 14 residues. The CDR3 loop reads CASSPGMVQETQYF. CDR3 nucleotide sequence: TGTGCCAGCAGTCCGGGGATGGTCCAAGAGACCCAGTACTTC.